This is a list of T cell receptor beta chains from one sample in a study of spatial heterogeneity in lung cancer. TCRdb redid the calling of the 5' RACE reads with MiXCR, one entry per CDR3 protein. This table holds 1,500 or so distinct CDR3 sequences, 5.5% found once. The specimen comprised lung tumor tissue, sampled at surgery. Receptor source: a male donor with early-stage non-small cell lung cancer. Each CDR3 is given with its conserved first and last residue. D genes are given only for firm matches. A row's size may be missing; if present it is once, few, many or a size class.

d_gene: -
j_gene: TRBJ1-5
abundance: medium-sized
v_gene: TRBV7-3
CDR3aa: CASSLKGGGQPQHF
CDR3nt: TGTGCCAGCAGCTTGAAGGGTGGGGGTCAGCCCCAGCATTTT

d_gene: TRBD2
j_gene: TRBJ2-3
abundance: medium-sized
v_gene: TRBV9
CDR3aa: CASSVALAGGLGTDTQYF
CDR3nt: TGTGCCAGCAGCGTAGCACTAGCGGGGGGCCTCGGCACAGATACGCAGTATTTT

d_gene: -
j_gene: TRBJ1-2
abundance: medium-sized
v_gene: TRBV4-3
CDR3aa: CASSQGATDYGYTF
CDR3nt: TGCGCCAGCAGCCAAGGTGCCACGGACTATGGCTACACCTTC

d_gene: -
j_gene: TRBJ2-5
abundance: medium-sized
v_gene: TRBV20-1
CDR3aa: CSAREPTGYQETQYF
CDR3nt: TGCAGTGCTAGAGAGCCCACAGGGTACCAAGAGACCCAGTACTTC

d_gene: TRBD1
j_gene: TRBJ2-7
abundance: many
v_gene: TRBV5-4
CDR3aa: CASSLRGQGAYEQYF
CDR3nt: TGTGCCAGCAGCCTTAGGGGACAGGGGGCCTACGAGCAGTACTTC

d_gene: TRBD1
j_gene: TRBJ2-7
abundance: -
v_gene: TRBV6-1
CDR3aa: CASTLRTGSSYEQYF
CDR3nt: TGTGCCAGCACCCTCAGGACAGGGAGCTCCTACGAGCAGTACTTC

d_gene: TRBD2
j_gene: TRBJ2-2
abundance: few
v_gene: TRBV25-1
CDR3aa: CASSELVAGRGENTGELFF
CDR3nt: TGTGCCAGCAGTGAATTGGTCGCCGGGCGGGGGGAAAACACCGGGGAGCTGTTTTTT

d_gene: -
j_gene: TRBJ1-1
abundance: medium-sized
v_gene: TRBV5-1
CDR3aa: CASRSQTDLGTEAFF
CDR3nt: TGCGCCAGCAGGTCTCAGACAGACCTTGGCACTGAAGCTTTCTTT

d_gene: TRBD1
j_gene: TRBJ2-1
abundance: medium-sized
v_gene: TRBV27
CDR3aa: CASTKKVQGAYNEQFF
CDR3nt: TGTGCCAGCACTAAGAAAGTACAGGGGGCCTACAATGAGCAGTTCTTC

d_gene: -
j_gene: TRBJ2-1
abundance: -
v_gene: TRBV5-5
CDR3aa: CASSPGPLGNNEQFF
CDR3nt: TGTGCCAGCAGCCCCGGGCCCCTGGGCAACAATGAGCAGTTCTTC

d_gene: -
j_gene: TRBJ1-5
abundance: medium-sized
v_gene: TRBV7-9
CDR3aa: CASSLQGNQPQHF
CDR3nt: TGTGCCAGCAGCTTGCAGGGAAATCAGCCCCAGCATTTT

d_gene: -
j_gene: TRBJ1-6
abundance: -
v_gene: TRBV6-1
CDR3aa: CASSEYPSPLHF
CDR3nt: TGTGCCAGCAGTGAATACCCTTCACCCCTCCACTTT

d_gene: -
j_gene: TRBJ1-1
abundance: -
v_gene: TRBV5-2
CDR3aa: CASNKFGGNTEAFF
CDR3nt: TGTGCCAGCAACAAATTCGGGGGGAACACTGAAGCTTTCTTT

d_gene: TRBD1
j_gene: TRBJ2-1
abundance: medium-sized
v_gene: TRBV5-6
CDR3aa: CASSPGQGSYNEQFF
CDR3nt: TGTGCCAGCAGCCCGGGACAGGGTTCCTACAATGAGCAGTTCTTC

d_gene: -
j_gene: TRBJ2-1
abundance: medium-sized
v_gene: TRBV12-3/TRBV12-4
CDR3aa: CASSLRTSSYNEQFF
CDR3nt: TGTGCCAGCAGTTTAAGGACATCTTCCTACAATGAGCAGTTCTTC

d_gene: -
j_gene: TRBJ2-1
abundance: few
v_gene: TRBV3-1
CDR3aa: CASSLKGEQFF
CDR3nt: TGTGCCAGCAGCCTCAAGGGTGAGCAGTTCTTC

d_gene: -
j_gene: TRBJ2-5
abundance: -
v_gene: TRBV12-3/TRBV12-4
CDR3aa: CASSLSRRQQETQYF
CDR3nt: TGTGCCAGCAGTTTATCTCGCCGACAGCAAGAGACCCAGTACTTC

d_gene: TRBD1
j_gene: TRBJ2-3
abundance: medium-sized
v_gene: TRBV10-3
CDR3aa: CAISPRDRGQDTQYF
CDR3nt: TGTGCCATCAGCCCCCGGGACAGGGGGCAAGATACGCAGTATTTT

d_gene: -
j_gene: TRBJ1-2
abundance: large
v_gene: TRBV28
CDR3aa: CASSLEAGVWGYTF
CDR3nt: TGTGCCAGCAGTCTAGAAGCGGGCGTTTGGGGCTACACCTTC

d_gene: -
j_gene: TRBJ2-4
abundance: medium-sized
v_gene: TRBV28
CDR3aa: CASRGSLAKNIQYF
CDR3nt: TGTGCCAGCAGAGGAAGCCTAGCCAAAAACATTCAGTACTTC

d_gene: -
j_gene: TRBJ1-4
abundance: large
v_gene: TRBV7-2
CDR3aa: CASSEWGSTNEKLFF
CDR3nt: TGTGCCAGCAGTGAATGGGGCTCAACTAATGAAAAACTGTTTTTT

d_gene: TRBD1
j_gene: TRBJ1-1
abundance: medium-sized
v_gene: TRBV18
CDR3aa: CASSHDRVNTEAFF
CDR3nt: TGTGCCAGCTCACACGACAGGGTTAACACTGAAGCTTTCTTT

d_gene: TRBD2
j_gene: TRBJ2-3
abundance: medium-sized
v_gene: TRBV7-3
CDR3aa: CASSLIAGGTDTQYF
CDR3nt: TGTGCCAGCAGCTTAATAGCGGGGGGCACAGATACGCAGTATTTT

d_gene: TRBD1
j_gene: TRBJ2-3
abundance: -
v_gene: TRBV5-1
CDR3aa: CASSLQGGGSTDTQYF
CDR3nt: TGCGCCAGCAGCTTACAGGGGGGAGGCAGCACAGATACGCAGTATTTT

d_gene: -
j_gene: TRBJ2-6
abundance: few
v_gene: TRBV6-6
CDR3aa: CASTHGLSGANVLTF
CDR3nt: TGTGCCAGCACCCACGGGCTATCTGGGGCCAACGTCCTGACTTTC

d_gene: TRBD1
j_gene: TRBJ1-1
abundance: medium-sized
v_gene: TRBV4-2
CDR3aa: CASSQDRVNTEAFF
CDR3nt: TGTGCCAGCAGCCAGGACAGGGTGAACACTGAAGCTTTCTTT

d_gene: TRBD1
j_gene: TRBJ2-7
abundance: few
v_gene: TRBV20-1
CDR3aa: CSAQVGQVPYEQYF
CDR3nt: TGCAGTGCTCAGGTTGGACAGGTACCCTACGAGCAGTACTTC

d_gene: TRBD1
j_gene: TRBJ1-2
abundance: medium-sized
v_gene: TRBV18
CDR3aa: CASSMTGVANYGYTF
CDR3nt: TGTGCCAGCTCAATGACAGGGGTAGCGAACTATGGCTACACCTTC

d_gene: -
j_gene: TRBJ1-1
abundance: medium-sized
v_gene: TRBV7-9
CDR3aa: CASSLEPGGQTEAFF
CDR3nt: TGTGCCAGCAGCTTAGAGCCGGGGGGCCAAACTGAAGCTTTCTTT

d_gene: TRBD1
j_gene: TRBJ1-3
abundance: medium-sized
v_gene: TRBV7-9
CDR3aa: CASSGTGTSGNTIYF
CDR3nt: TGTGCCAGCAGCGGGACAGGGACCTCTGGAAACACCATATATTTT

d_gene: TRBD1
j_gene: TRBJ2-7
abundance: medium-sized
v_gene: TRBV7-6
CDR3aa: CASSLGGQGKYEQYF
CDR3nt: TGTGCCAGCAGCTTAGGAGGACAGGGAAAGTACGAGCAGTACTTC

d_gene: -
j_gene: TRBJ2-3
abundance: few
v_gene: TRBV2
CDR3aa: CASSDEYTQYF
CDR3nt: TGTGCCAGCAGTGACGAGTATACGCAGTATTTT

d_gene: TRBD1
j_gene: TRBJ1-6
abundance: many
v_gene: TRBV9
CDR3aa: CASSPGTGPLHF
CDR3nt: TGTGCCAGCAGCCCCGGGACAGGGCCCCTCCACTTT